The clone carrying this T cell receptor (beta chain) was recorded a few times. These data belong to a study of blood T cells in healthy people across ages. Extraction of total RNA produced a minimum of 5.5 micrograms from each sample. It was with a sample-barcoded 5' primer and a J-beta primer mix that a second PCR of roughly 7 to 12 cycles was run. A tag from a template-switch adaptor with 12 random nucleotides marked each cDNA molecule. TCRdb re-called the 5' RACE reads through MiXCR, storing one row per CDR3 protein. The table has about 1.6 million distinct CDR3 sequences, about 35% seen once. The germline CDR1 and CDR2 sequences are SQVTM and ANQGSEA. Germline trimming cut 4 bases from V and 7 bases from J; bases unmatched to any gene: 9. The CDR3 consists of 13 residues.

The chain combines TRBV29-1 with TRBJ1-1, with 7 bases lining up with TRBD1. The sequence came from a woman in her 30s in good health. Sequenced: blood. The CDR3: CSVGRGTKVEAFF. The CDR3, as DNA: TGCAGCGTTGGCAGGGGGACAAAAGTTGAAGCTTTCTTT.